The 23 T cell receptor beta chains below were found in one sample sequenced in a study of cytomegalovirus exposure and HLA in healthy donors. Researchers ran the PCR with 60 Vbeta and 13 Jbeta primers. This table comes from immunoSEQ multiplex PCR, and its TCRdb copy is limited to in-frame clones, with some not included. The sample carries 75,000 to 80,000 clones, around four fifths recorded once. The material sequenced was PBMCs. Receptor source: a woman aged 40 to 50 in good health and CMV-seropositive.

V usage is TRBV25-1 and J usage is TRBJ1-2, with TRBD1 as a possible D gene (6 bases). V lost 7 bases, J lost 6 bases, and 15 bases lay in between. The germline V gene has CDR1 MGHDK and CDR2 SYGVNS. This CDR3 comprises 13 residues. CDR3 DNA: TGTGCCAGCAACGACCGGGACACACATGGCTACACCTTC. Amino acid sequence: CASNDRDTHGYTF.

This sequence joins TRBV30 and TRBJ1-1, with 11 bases lining up with TRBD1. J was trimmed by 4 bases and V by 1 base; bases with no gene match: 2. The CDR3 runs 14 residues. Germline assignment: CDR1 GTSNPN and CDR2 SVGIG (reference sequence). CDR3 DNA sequence: TGTGCCTGGAGTGGGGGGACAGGGGGCACTGAAGCTTTCTTT. Its translation: CAWSGGTGGTEAFF.

The CDR3 here is CASSLRDSTSPLHF. As DNA, the CDR3 is TGTGCCAGCAGCTTACGGGACAGTACTTCACCCCTCCACTTT. This chain connects TRBV7-2 to TRBJ1-6; 7 bases agree with TRBD1. The CDR3 totals 14 residues. The germline CDR1 and CDR2 sequences are SGHTA and FQGNSA. V gave up 2 bases and J gave up 9 bases; unmatched junction bases: 4. Full variable domain (outside the CDR3, taken from reference TRBV7-2 and TRBJ1-6): GAGVSQSPSNKVTEKGKDVELRCDPISGHTALYWYRQSLGQGLEFLIYFQGNSAPDKSGLPSDRFSAERTGGSVSTLTIQRTQQEDSAVYLCASSLRDSTSPLHFGNGTRLTVT.

The CDR3 bases are TGTGCCAGTACAAGGACAGGGGGCAATCCGGGCGAGCAGTACTTC. Translation: CASTRTGGNPGEQYF. The genes are TRBV19 and TRBJ2-7, with 11 bases that match TRBD1. The junction had 11 bases not matched to a gene; V was cut back by 7 bases and J by 6 bases. Per the germline V gene, CDR1 is LNHDA and CDR2 is SQIVND (reference sequence). The CDR3 sequence is 15 residues long.

This rearrangement joins TRBV28 to TRBJ1-6, with D tentatively TRBD1 (6 bases). In germline, CDR1 is MDHEN, CDR2 SYDVKM. The CDR3 spans 15 residues. With 1 base removed from V and 8 bases from J, the gap between germline ends came to 12 bases. The DNA of the CDR3 is TGTGCCAGCAGTTTATCGTCCAGGGGAGATTCACCCCTCCACTTT. It encodes CASSLSSRGDSPLHF.

V and J are TRBV19 and TRBJ1-3; TRBD1 is a possible D gene (6 bases). In germline, CDR1 is LNHDA, CDR2 SQIVND (reference sequence). The CDR3 consists of 17 residues. The V end lost 7 bases, the J end lost 0 bases, and 19 bases lay between the germline ends. CDR3 sequence: CASTRIGQPISGNTIYF. CDR3 in DNA: TGTGCCAGTACCCGCATAGGACAGCCAATCTCTGGAAACACCATATATTTT.

Only one count was recorded for this clone. V usage is TRBV10-2 and J usage is TRBJ2-1; D is uncertain. The V gene's germline CDR1 is WSHSY and CDR2 SAAADI. The CDR3 loop spans 14 amino acids. V lost 3 bases, J lost 6 bases, and 12 bases lay in between. DNA of the CDR3: TGCGCCAGCAGTGATGCTCGTGGCGGCAATGAGCAGTTCTTC. Translated: CASSDARGGNEQFF.

This chain connects TRBV19 to TRBJ2-7; 8 bases fit TRBD1. Unmatched junction bases numbered 5, after V lost 10 bases and J lost 3 bases. CDR1 and CDR2 from the germline V gene are LNHDA and SQIVND (reference sequence). The CDR3 covers 12 residues. The CDR3 sequence: CATGQGIYEQYF. In DNA form, the CDR3 reads TGTGCCACTGGACAGGGAATCTACGAGCAGTACTTC.

The gene calls are TRBV11-1 and TRBJ1-2, with D unresolved. The CDR3 is 15 amino acids. The V and J ends lost 2 bases and 2 bases respectively, with 12 bases between them. Per the germline V gene, CDR1 is SGHAT and CDR2 is FQDESV (reference sequence). CDR3 residues: CASSLSGDGNYGYTF. In DNA, the CDR3 is TGTGCCAGCAGCTTAAGCGGTGACGGGAACTATGGCTACACCTTC.

The CDR3 loop reads CASSTSDSMNTEAFF. CDR3 sequence (DNA): TGTGCCAGTAGTACCAGTGACAGTATGAACACTGAAGCTTTCTTT. The chain combines TRBV19 with TRBJ1-1; a possible D gene is TRBD1 (5 bases). The ends were cut back, 4 bases at V and 0 bases at J, with 12 bases in the middle. This CDR3 is built from 15 residues. The germline gives CDR1 LNHDA, CDR2 SQIVND (reference sequence).

The J gene is TRBJ1-6, the V gene TRBV6-6; a possible D gene is TRBD1 (5 bases). Germline CDR1 MNHNY, CDR2 SVGAGI (reference sequence). Trimming pared 7 bases from V and 6 bases from J, leaving 13 bases between. The CDR3 contains 14 residues. CDR3 loop: CASNFDRINSPLHF. CDR3 DNA sequence: TGTGCCAGCAACTTCGACAGAATTAATTCACCCCTCCACTTT.

The chain recombines TRBV30 with TRBJ1-6; D is possibly TRBD1 (6 bases). CDR3 size: 12 residues. V lost 3 bases and J 10 bases, leaving 10 bases between the germline ends. The germline V gene has CDR1 GTSNPN and CDR2 SVGIG (reference sequence). This CDR3 is CAWRQGDSPLHF. Written as DNA, the CDR3 is TGTGCCTGGAGACAGGGAGACTCACCCCTCCACTTT.

This clone was detected a few times. V and J are TRBV7-3 and TRBJ2-2; TRBD2 agrees at 9 bases. The CDR3 spans 16 residues. The germline CDR1 and CDR2 sequences are SGHTA and FQGTGA. With 1 base clipped from V and 5 bases from J, the junction kept 5 bases outside the gene matches. CDR3 in amino acids: CASSLMAGGVTGELFF. CDR3 nucleotides: TGTGCCAGCAGCTTAATGGCGGGGGGGGTGACCGGGGAGCTGTTTTTT.

The chain couples TRBV25-1 to TRBJ2-3, with D unclear. The ends were cut back, 4 bases at V and 2 bases at J, with 7 bases in the middle. The CDR3 has 13 residues. CDR1 and CDR2 (germline): MGHDK, SYGVNS. The CDR3 loop reads CASSGQVTDTQYF. CDR3 DNA sequence: TGTGCCAGCAGTGGGCAGGTCACAGATACGCAGTATTTT.

V is TRBV2 and J is TRBJ2-1; perhaps TRBD2 as D (7 bases). Germline CDR1 and CDR2: SNHLY and FYNNEI. Trimming took off 2 bases at V and 4 bases at J, with 24 bases between the two ends. CDR3 size: 19 residues. CDR3 sequence: CASSEPSLGGGRSYNEQFF. The CDR3 bases are TGTGCCAGCAGTGAACCCTCCTTAGGGGGGGGGCGGTCATACAATGAGCAGTTCTTC.

The V gene is TRBV30, the J gene TRBJ2-2; D is perhaps TRBD2 (6 bases). Trimming pared 3 bases from V and 1 base from J, leaving 9 bases between. The CDR3 is 14 residues long. Germline V gene lookup returns CDR1 GTSNPN and CDR2 SVGIG (reference sequence). The CDR3 coding sequence is TGTGCCTGGAGACGGAGGGGGAACACCGGGGAGCTGTTTTTT. Protein sequence: CAWRRRGNTGELFF.

This clone was seen a handful of times. This chain uses TRBV19 with TRBJ1-5, with D possibly TRBD1 on 6 matching bases. The length of the CDR3 is 15 residues. V was pared by 3 bases and J by 7 bases, with 16 bases between. Germline V lookup: CDR1 LNHDA, CDR2 SQIVND (reference sequence). The CDR3 sequence: CASSMGMGAWQPQHF. The CDR3 DNA reads TGTGCCAGTAGTATGGGGATGGGGGCTTGGCAGCCCCAGCATTTT.

The chain employs TRBV7-9 and TRBJ2-3, with 10 bases identical to TRBD2. Germline CDR1 reads SEHNR; CDR2 reads FQNEAQ (reference sequence). V lost 5 bases, J lost 4 bases, and 6 bases stayed unmatched. This CDR3 is 15 amino acids long. CDR3 sequence: CASSPSGGMSDTQYF. CDR3 DNA sequence: TGTGCCAGCAGCCCTAGCGGGGGCATGTCAGATACGCAGTATTTT.

The chain has TRBV15 and TRBJ1-3, with no clear D. Trimming removed 1 base from V and 0 bases from J, with 7 bases in between. Germline V gene lookup returns CDR1 LNHNV and CDR2 YYDKDF (reference sequence). The CDR3 sequence is 15 residues long. As DNA, the CDR3 is TGTGCCACCAGCAGAGGCGGCCACTCTGGAAACACCATATATTTT. It encodes CATSRGGHSGNTIYF.

The rearrangement uses TRBV5-1 and TRBJ2-3, with D perhaps TRBD1 (5 bases). CDR1 is SGHRS and CDR2 is YFSETQ in the germline V gene. The CDR3 is 14 amino acids. The V gene lost 3 bases and the J gene lost 2 bases, with 10 bases spanning the gap. Here the CDR3 DNA reads TGCGCCAGCAGCTCGGACACCTTCACAGATACGCAGTATTTT. This translates into CASSSDTFTDTQYF. The full variable domain, in which reference TRBV5-1 and TRBJ2-3 provide the parts outside the CDR3, is KAGVTQTPRYLIKTRGQQVTLSCSPISGHRSVSWYQQTPGQGLQFLFEYFSETQRNKGNFPGRFSGRQFSNSRSEMNVSTLELGDSALYLCASSSDTFTDTQYFGPGTRLTVL.

The chain uses TRBV11-2 and TRBJ2-6; 11 bases fit TRBD1. CDR1 is SGHAT, CDR2 FQNNGV, per germline. This CDR3 is 19 amino acids long. The ends lost 2 bases at V and 2 bases at J; junction bases unmatched: 8. CDR3 bases: TGTGCCAGCAGCTTAATTCGACGGGACAGGGGGACTGGGGCCAACGTCCTGACTTTC. As protein: CASSLIRRDRGTGANVLTF.

This chain joins TRBV28 and TRBJ2-5; perhaps TRBD1 as D (6 bases). Judging by the DNA end, TRBJ2-7 fits better; the J call may be wrong. Looked up from germline, CDR1 is MDHEN and CDR2 is SYDVKM. The CDR3 totals 14 residues. CDR3 coding DNA: TGTGCCAGCAGTTATCCGGGACACTCCTACGAGCAGTACTTC. Amino acids: CASSYPGHSYEQYF.

The V gene is TRBV5-1, the J gene TRBJ1-2, with no clear D. The CDR3 spans 12 residues. Germline CDR1 is SGHRS and CDR2 is YFSETQ. Trimming took off 1 base at V and 8 bases at J, with 9 bases between the two ends. DNA for the CDR3: TGCGCCAGCAGCTTGAGAGGTACGGGCTACACCTTC. Amino acid sequence: CASSLRGTGYTF. The full variable domain, rest sourced from reference TRBV5-1 and TRBJ1-2, is KAGVTQTPRYLIKTRGQQVTLSCSPISGHRSVSWYQQTPGQGLQFLFEYFSETQRNKGNFPGRFSGRQFSNSRSEMNVSTLELGDSALYLCASSLRGTGYTFGSGTRLTVV.